These T cell receptor beta chains were read from a single sample in a study of T cells in Graves' hyperthyroidism and ophthalmopathy. MiXCR, run by TCRdb on the multiplex PCR reads, gives a single entry per CDR3 protein. The table records under 400,000 distinct CDR3 sequences, about 15% of them present only once. Sequenced: blood. The receptors derive from a man aged 25-45 years with Graves' hyperthyroidism. Each CDR3 is given with its conserved first and last residue. The D gene is left open where the match is weak. Some rows have no size entry. The others give once, few or many, or a class for an expanded clone.

v_call	clone_size	d_call	j_call	cdr3_aa	cdr3_nt
TRBV11-2	many	TRBD1	TRBJ2-4	CASSFNRGNIQYF	TGTGCCAGCAGCTTTAACAGGGGGAACATTCAGTACTTC
TRBV18	many	TRBD1	TRBJ2-7	CASSPGQPYEQYF	TGTGCCAGCAGCCCGGGACAGCCCTACGAGCAGTACTTC
TRBV2	many	TRBD2	TRBJ2-2	CASSDPGLAVANTGELFF	TGTGCCAGCAGCGATCCGGGACTAGCGGTCGCGAACACCGGGGAGCTGTTTTTT
TRBV11-2	few	TRBD2	TRBJ2-3	CASSKISGRYTDTQYF	TGTGCCAGCAGCAAAATTAGCGGGCGATACACAGATACGCAGTATTTT
TRBV5-1	many	NA	TRBJ2-4	CASSSGGQAGENIQYF	TGCGCCAGCAGCTCGGGGGGACAGGCAGGGGAAAACATTCAGTACTTC
TRBV18	NA	TRBD1	TRBJ2-3	CASSHRTGGTDTQYF	TGTGCCAGCTCCCATCGGACAGGGGGCACAGATACGCAGTATTTT
TRBV5-4	few	NA	TRBJ2-3	CASSLEARKADTQYF	TGTGCCAGCAGCTTGGAAGCAAGGAAGGCAGATACGCAGTATTTT
TRBV6-1	many	NA	TRBJ1-5	CASGWRGQPQHF	TGTGCCAGCGGATGGAGGGGTCAGCCCCAGCATTTT
TRBV11-3	many	NA	TRBJ2-5	CASSSGQPETQYF	TGTGCCAGCAGCTCTGGTCAGCCAGAGACCCAGTACTTC
TRBV3-1	many	NA	TRBJ2-1	CASSQGDEQFF	TGTGCCAGCAGCCAAGGGGATGAGCAGTTCTTC
TRBV30	many	TRBD1	TRBJ2-1	CACPNPGTAPLYNEQFF	TGTGCCTGCCCAAATCCCGGGACAGCTCCCCTCTACAATGAGCAGTTCTTC
TRBV12-5	many	NA	TRBJ2-7	CASGLGVQGGYEQYF	TGTGCTAGTGGTCTAGGGGTACAGGGGGGGTACGAGCAGTACTTC
TRBV27	NA	NA	TRBJ2-2	CASSLIPDTGELFF	TGTGCCAGCAGTTTAATTCCAGACACCGGGGAGCTGTTTTTT
TRBV29-1	few	TRBD1	TRBJ2-3	CSAPGQGENTQYF	TGCAGCGCCCCGGGACAGGGAGAGAATACGCAGTATTTT
TRBV4-1	many	TRBD1	TRBJ2-7	CASSQDRGWEQYF	TGCGCCAGCAGCCAGGACAGGGGCTGGGAGCAGTACTTC
TRBV7-3	NA	TRBD1	TRBJ2-1	CASSSQGVYNEQFF	TGTGCCAGCAGTTCACAGGGGGTCTACAATGAGCAGTTCTTC
TRBV27	few	TRBD2	TRBJ2-5	CASSFMTSDQETQYF	TGTGCCAGCAGTTTCATGACTAGCGATCAAGAGACCCAGTACTTC
TRBV10-3	NA	NA	TRBJ1-5	CAISGFLNQPQHF	TGTGCCATCAGTGGGTTTCTGAATCAGCCCCAGCATTTT
TRBV20-1	NA	TRBD2	TRBJ2-2	CSALGASGEAGDTGELFF	TGCAGTGCTCTCGGGGCTAGCGGGGAGGCCGGAGATACTGGGGAGCTGTTTTTT
TRBV5-1	many	NA	TRBJ2-1	CASSSPRASYNEQFF	TGCGCCAGCAGCTCCCCTAGGGCCTCCTACAATGAGCAGTTCTTC
TRBV2	many	NA	TRBJ2-4	CASHTGAKNIQYF	TGTGCCAGCCATACAGGGGCCAAAAACATTCAGTACTTC
TRBV7-9	NA	NA	TRBJ1-2	CASSLVLSNYGYTF	TGTGCCAGCAGCTTAGTACTCAGCAACTATGGCTACACCTTC
TRBV30	NA	NA	TRBJ1-4	CAWMGNEKLFF	TGTGCCTGGATGGGAAATGAAAAACTGTTTTTT
TRBV13	NA	TRBD1	TRBJ1-5	CASSSRDSDQPQHF	TGTGCCAGCAGCTCCCGGGACAGCGATCAGCCCCAGCATTTT
TRBV20-1	few	NA	TRBJ1-2	CSASPMGDYGYTF	TGCAGTGCTAGCCCCATGGGAGACTATGGCTACACCTTC
TRBV24-1	many	NA	TRBJ1-1	CATSEGRGQNTEAFF	TGTGCCACCAGTGAGGGACGAGGACAGAACACTGAAGCTTTCTTT
TRBV18	NA	NA	TRBJ1-4	CASSPRFPPGLELFF	TGTGCCAGCTCACCAAGGTTCCCCCCCGGATTGGAACTGTTTTTT
TRBV29-1	NA	TRBD1	TRBJ2-7	CSVEPGQGTRQYF	TGCAGCGTTGAACCGGGACAGGGGACGAGGCAGTACTTC
TRBV10-1	NA	NA	TRBJ2-5	CASSEQVQETQYF	TGCGCCAGCAGTGAACAGGTCCAAGAGACCCAGTACTTC
TRBV20-1	many	NA	TRBJ2-1	CSARDPVSSYNEQFF	TGCAGTGCTAGAGATCCCGTTAGCTCCTACAATGAGCAGTTCTTC
TRBV5-1	NA	NA	TRBJ1-5	CASSEGSGGHQPQHF	TGCGCCAGCAGCGAGGGATCCGGGGGGCATCAGCCCCAGCATTTT
TRBV6-1	medium-sized	NA	TRBJ1-5	CASNAGSSNQPQHF	TGTGCCAGCAACGCTGGCTCTAGCAATCAGCCCCAGCATTTT
TRBV15	NA	NA	TRBJ2-2	CATSRVVGAANTGELFF	TGTGCCACCAGCAGAGTGGTAGGGGCCGCGAACACCGGGGAGCTGTTTTTT
TRBV4-2	NA	NA	TRBJ2-7	CASSQGVDGTYELYF	TGTGCCAGCAGCCAAGGGGTTGACGGAACCTACGAGCTGTACTTC
TRBV28	many	NA	TRBJ2-2	CASIGQRNTGELFF	TGTGCCAGCATCGGACAGCGGAACACCGGGGAGCTGTTTTTT
TRBV5-1	few	NA	TRBJ1-1	CASSLILQGPNTEAFF	TGCGCCAGCAGCTTGATTTTACAGGGACCGAACACTGAAGCTTTCTTT
TRBV4-1	NA	NA	TRBJ1-1	CASSQGTAMNTEAFF	TGCGCCAGCAGCCAAGGAACAGCCATGAACACTGAAGCTTTCTTT
TRBV7-6	NA	NA	TRBJ2-3	CASSSLGGAQYF	TGTGCCAGCAGCTCACTTGGCGGCGCGCAGTATTTT
TRBV10-3	many	TRBD1	TRBJ2-7	CAIRGGQGFYEQYF	TGTGCCATCAGGGGGGGACAGGGGTTTTACGAGCAGTACTTC
TRBV19	NA	NA	TRBJ2-7	CASNRGGTLDEQYF	TGTGCCAGTAACCGAGGCGGGACGCTGGACGAGCAGTACTTC
TRBV30	many	TRBD1	TRBJ1-2	CAWTLTGADYGYTF	TGTGCCTGGACCTTGACAGGGGCGGACTATGGCTACACCTTC
TRBV14	few	NA	TRBJ1-1	CASSPGTDTEAFF	TGTGCCAGCAGCCCCGGAACCGACACTGAAGCTTTCTTT
TRBV30	many	TRBD1	TRBJ1-3	CAWTRQGATYTIYF	TGTGCCTGGACGAGACAGGGGGCGACTTACACCATATATTTT
TRBV5-1	many	NA	TRBJ2-7	CASWEQGIPYEQYF	TGCGCCAGCTGGGAACAGGGAATCCCCTACGAGCAGTACTTC
TRBV10-2	many	TRBD1	TRBJ1-1	CASRDRGWLNTEAFF	TGCGCCAGCAGGGACAGGGGTTGGTTGAACACTGAAGCTTTCTTT
TRBV7-3	many	TRBD2	TRBJ2-1	CASSYSGRAENEQFF	TGTGCCAGCAGCTACAGCGGGAGGGCCGAAAATGAGCAGTTCTTC
TRBV19	many	NA	TRBJ2-1	CASSFFIGGNNEQFF	TGTGCCAGTAGTTTTTTTATCGGGGGAAACAATGAGCAGTTCTTC
TRBV2	many	NA	TRBJ2-1	CASSEVTGPYNEQFF	TGTGCCAGCAGTGAAGTGACAGGCCCCTACAATGAGCAGTTCTTC
TRBV29-1	once	TRBD2	TRBJ2-7	CSVSRGESYEQYF	TGCAGCGTCTCACGGGGGGAGTCCTACGAGCAGTACTTC